This TCR beta chain emerged from a study of T-cell memory formation after mild COVID-19. Study summary: There were largely donor-specific TCR clusters. Study findings and constraints: Pre-infection memory harbored some responding clones, suggesting cross-reactive memory joined.

Trimming stripped 2 bases from V and 3 bases from J, with 1 base between. CDR1 is KGHSH, CDR2 LQKENI, per germline. The CDR3 spans 11 residues. TCRdb reprocessed the 5' RACE reads with MiXCR, giving one entry per CDR3 protein. Among roughly 500,000 distinct CDR3 sequences listed, roughly 22% were seen once. The table lists this clonotype with a few counts. Its antigen is not known. V and J are TRBV18 and TRBJ1-1; D gene ambiguous. The clonotype comes from an adult woman who had mild COVID-19 (a few samples of this study predate the infection). Cell type and time point are not known. Sequences were obtained from PBMCs or a T cell subset sorted from them (not recorded which). The chain's CDR3 is CASSPDTEAFF. The DNA of the CDR3 is TGTGCCAGCTCACCAGACACTGAAGCTTTCTTT.